There are a few counts of the clone carrying this T cell receptor beta chain. Its cognate antigen is unknown. This specimen comes from a study of CD8 T cells in ankylosing spondylitis. Regarding the study as a whole: Characteristic of ankylosing spondylitis blood, it appeared, was a TCR beta motif comprising roughly eight highly homologous variants.

By quantitative 5'-RACE with molecular barcodes, the TCR beta libraries were made. TCRdb passed the 5' RACE reads through MiXCR, listing each CDR3 protein once. The sample lists 350,000 to 550,000 distinct CDR3 sequences; 25% to 30% were seen once. V shed 6 bases and J shed 4 bases, with 10 bases lying between them. Germline lookup yields CDR1 ENHRY and CDR2 SYGVKD. The length of the CDR3 is 13 residues. The genes are TRBV10-3 and TRBJ1-5; no firm D call. The receptor was derived from a male donor with ankylosing spondylitis. The source material was blood, either unsorted or a sorted T cell fraction (not recorded which). CDR3 sequence: CAISDNLNQPQHF. In DNA, the CDR3 is TGTGCCATCAGCGATAACTTGAATCAGCCCCAGCATTTT.